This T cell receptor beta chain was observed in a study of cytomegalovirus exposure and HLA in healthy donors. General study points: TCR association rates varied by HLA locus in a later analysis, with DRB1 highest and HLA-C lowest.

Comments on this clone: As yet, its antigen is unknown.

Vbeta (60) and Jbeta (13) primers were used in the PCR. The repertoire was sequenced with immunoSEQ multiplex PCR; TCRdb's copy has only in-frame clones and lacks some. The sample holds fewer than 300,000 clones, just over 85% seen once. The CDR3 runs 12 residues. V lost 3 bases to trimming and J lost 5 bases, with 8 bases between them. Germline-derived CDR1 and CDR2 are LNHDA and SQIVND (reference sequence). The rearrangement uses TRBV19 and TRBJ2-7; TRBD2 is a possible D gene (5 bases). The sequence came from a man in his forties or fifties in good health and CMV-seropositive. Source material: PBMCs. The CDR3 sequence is CASSMAGNEQYF. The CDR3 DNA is TGTGCCAGTAGTATGGCCGGGAACGAGCAGTACTTC.